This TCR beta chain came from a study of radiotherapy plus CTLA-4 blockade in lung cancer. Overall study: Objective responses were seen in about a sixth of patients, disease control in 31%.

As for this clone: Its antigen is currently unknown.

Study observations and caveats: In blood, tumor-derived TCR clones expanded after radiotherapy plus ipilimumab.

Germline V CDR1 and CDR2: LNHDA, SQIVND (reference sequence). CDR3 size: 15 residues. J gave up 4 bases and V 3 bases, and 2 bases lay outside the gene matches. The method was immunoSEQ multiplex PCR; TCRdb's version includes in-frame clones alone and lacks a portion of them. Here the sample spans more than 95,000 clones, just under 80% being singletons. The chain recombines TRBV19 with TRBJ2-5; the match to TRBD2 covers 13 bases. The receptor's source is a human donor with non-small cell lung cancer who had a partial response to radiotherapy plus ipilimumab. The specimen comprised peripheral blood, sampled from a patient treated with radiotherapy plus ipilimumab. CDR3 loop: CASSMTSGRRETQYF. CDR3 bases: TGTGCCAGTAGTATGACTAGCGGGAGGCGAGAGACCCAGTACTTC.